The present TCR beta chain was sequenced within a study of human T cells and chemical hapten exposure. Time point noted: patch test 2, 6 weeks after DPC sensitization. This sample's treatment: therapeutic diphenylcyclopropenone sensitization with weekly scalp DPC. Every donor had alopecia and was 18 to 70 years old; all were suitable for DPC. Whole blood, unfractionated, served as the material for total RNA extraction. This clonotype occurred many times. TCRdb re-called the RACE reads with MiXCR, one entry per CDR3 protein. Among approximately 75,000 distinct CDR3 sequences, about 8.5% were seen once, and the ten largest hold 3% to 4.5%. Deletions cut 6 bases from V and 9 bases from J, with 15 bases between. There are 13 residues in the CDR3. Germline assignment: CDR1 SNHLY and CDR2 FYNNEI.

This clonotype originated in a woman in her fifties or sixties with alopecia areata. Some clones in this sample may be carry-over from other donors' samples. Sequencing used whole blood, obtained in connection with sensitization to the hapten diphenylcyclopropenone (DPC). This chain links TRBV2 with TRBJ1-3; D gene unclear. Here the CDR3 reads CASRDLFRSTIYF. In DNA, the CDR3 is TGTGCCAGCAGGGACCTTTTTCGCAGCACCATATATTTT. Full variable domain (outside the CDR3, taken from reference TRBV2 and TRBJ1-3): EPEVTQTPSHQVTQMGQEVILRCVPISNHLYFYWYRQILGQKVEFLVSFYNNEISEKSEIFDDQFSVERPDGSNFTLKIRSTKLEDSAMYFCASRDLFRSTIYFGEGSWLTVV.